These T cell receptor beta chains were read from a single sample in a study of blood T cell repertoires in COVID-19. The method was immunoSEQ multiplex PCR; TCRdb's version includes in-frame clones alone and lacks a portion of them. Here the sample spans approximately 250,000 clones, 75% to 90% being singletons. Sequencing was done on a sample of peripheral blood. Receptor source: a man aged 25-45 years who had recovered from COVID-19. Each CDR3 is given with its conserved first and last residue. The order of the fields is CDR3 protein, CDR3 DNA, V gene, clone size, D gene, J gene. The D gene is left open where the match is weak. Only part of the rows carry a size: once, few, many, or a class if the clone is expanded.

CDR3 protein: CASSLVERFGEQYF; CDR3 DNA: TGTGCCAGCAGCTTAGTCGAGAGGTTCGGGGAGCAGTACTTC; V gene: TRBV11-2; clone size: -; D gene: -; J gene: TRBJ2-7
CDR3 protein: CASSFIQAIQGYNEQFF; CDR3 DNA: TGTGCCAGCAGTTTCATACAGGCCATACAAGGTTACAATGAGCAGTTCTTC; V gene: TRBV27; clone size: -; D gene: -; J gene: TRBJ2-1
CDR3 protein: CASSLGAQSGANVLTF; CDR3 DNA: TGTGCCAGCAGCTTGGGGGCTCAGTCTGGGGCCAACGTCCTGACTTTC; V gene: TRBV11-2; clone size: -; D gene: -; J gene: TRBJ2-6
CDR3 protein: CASSVGKGGLEKLFF; CDR3 DNA: TGTGCCAGCAGCGTAGGCAAGGGAGGCCTAGAAAAACTGTTTTTT; V gene: TRBV9; clone size: few; D gene: -; J gene: TRBJ1-4
CDR3 protein: CATEGTARILPHSGANVLTF; CDR3 DNA: TGTGCCACCGAAGGGACAGCTCGAATCCTTCCCCACTCTGGGGCCAACGTCCTGACTTTC; V gene: TRBV24-1; clone size: -; D gene: TRBD1; J gene: TRBJ2-6
CDR3 protein: CASSPEGVRGYQPQHF; CDR3 DNA: TGTGCCAGTAGTCCAGAGGGGGTCCGAGGTTATCAGCCCCAGCATTTT; V gene: TRBV19; clone size: -; D gene: -; J gene: TRBJ1-5
CDR3 protein: CASSPTRLDDTQYF; CDR3 DNA: TGTGCCAGCAGCCCGACTAGATTGGACGATACGCAGTATTTT; V gene: TRBV5-4; clone size: -; D gene: -; J gene: TRBJ2-3
CDR3 protein: CASSYQKTDLNEKLFF; CDR3 DNA: TGTGCCAGCAGCTACCAGAAGACAGACCTTAATGAAAAACTGTTTTTT; V gene: TRBV7-9; clone size: -; D gene: -; J gene: TRBJ1-4
CDR3 protein: CASSLFFTLEGYTF; CDR3 DNA: TGTGCCAGCAGCTTATTTTTCACTCTAGAGGGCTACACCTTC; V gene: TRBV11-2; clone size: -; D gene: -; J gene: TRBJ1-2
CDR3 protein: CATSTLRGGDTGELFF; CDR3 DNA: TGTGCCACCAGCACCCTCCGGGGGGGAGACACCGGGGAGCTGTTTTTT; V gene: TRBV15; clone size: once; D gene: TRBD2; J gene: TRBJ2-2
CDR3 protein: CASSLRAGGILDYGYTF; CDR3 DNA: TGTGCCAGCAGTTTACGGGCAGGGGGAATTCTTGACTATGGCTACACCTTC; V gene: TRBV27; clone size: -; D gene: TRBD1; J gene: TRBJ1-2
CDR3 protein: CASGASPYEQYF; CDR3 DNA: TGTGCCAGCGGAGCTTCCCCGTACGAGCAGTACTTC; V gene: TRBV7-9; clone size: once; D gene: -; J gene: TRBJ2-7
CDR3 protein: CASRVGEGSPLHF; CDR3 DNA: TGCGCCAGCAGAGTAGGGGAGGGATCACCCCTCCACTTT; V gene: TRBV5-1; clone size: -; D gene: -; J gene: TRBJ1-6
CDR3 protein: CASRNQLGLMTDTQYF; CDR3 DNA: TGTGCCAGCAGGAACCAATTGGGACTCATGACAGATACGCAGTATTTT; V gene: TRBV2; clone size: -; D gene: -; J gene: TRBJ2-3
CDR3 protein: CASSPRQGVNEKLFF; CDR3 DNA: TGTGCCAGCAGTCCTCGACAGGGGGTCAATGAAAAACTGTTTTTT; V gene: TRBV2; clone size: -; D gene: TRBD1; J gene: TRBJ1-4
CDR3 protein: CASSVTQGQGGSYGYTF; CDR3 DNA: TGTGCCAGCAGCGTTACCCAAGGACAGGGAGGATCCTATGGCTACACCTTC; V gene: TRBV6-2/TRBV6-3; clone size: -; D gene: TRBD1; J gene: TRBJ1-2
CDR3 protein: CSANREREEKLFF; CDR3 DNA: TGCAGCGCGAACAGGGAAAGAGAAGAAAAACTGTTTTTT; V gene: TRBV29-1; clone size: -; D gene: -; J gene: TRBJ1-4
CDR3 protein: CASSLIYPSEQYF; CDR3 DNA: TGTGCCAGCAGCCTTATTTACCCGAGCGAGCAGTACTTC; V gene: TRBV5-8; clone size: once; D gene: -; J gene: TRBJ2-7
CDR3 protein: CASSQYRSSNRGGYTF; CDR3 DNA: TGTGCCAGCAGCCAATACCGCTCCTCAAACAGGGGTGGCTACACCTTC; V gene: TRBV3-1/TRBV3-2; clone size: once; D gene: TRBD1; J gene: TRBJ1-2